These 9 T cell receptor beta chains came from one sample sequenced in a study of cytomegalovirus exposure and HLA in healthy donors. PCR amplification relied on 60 Vbeta primers (plus 13 Jbeta primers). TCRdb keeps only in-frame clones here, not all; method: immunoSEQ multiplex PCR. Counted here are 100,000 to 150,000 clones, over 80% occurring once; the ten biggest clones make up 20%. The specimen sequenced was PBMCs. The receptors stem from a man between 18 and 29 years old in good health and CMV-seropositive.

The chain couples TRBV23-1 to TRBJ2-7; D may be TRBD2 (6 bases). TRBV23-1 carries the ORF label, with uncertain function. The CDR3 loop spans 15 amino acids. V was cut by 0 bases and J by 0 bases, with 9 bases left in between. CDR3 DNA sequence: TGCGCCAGCAGTCAATCGAAACTAGCCTCCTACGAGCAGTACTTC. Translation: CASSQSKLASYEQYF.

The gene calls are TRBV19 and TRBJ2-2, with TRBD2 identical over 8 bases. Losses at the gene ends were 7 bases for V and 1 base for J; bases not matched to a gene: 5. The CDR3 is 15 amino acids. Germline values: CDR1 LNHDA, CDR2 SQIVND (reference sequence). CDR3 nucleotide sequence: TGTGCCAGTAAGGGGAGCGGGGGGAACACCGGGGAGCTGTTTTTT. It specifies CASKGSGGNTGELFF.

The chain links TRBV7-2 to TRBJ2-7, with a weak D call TRBD1 (6 bases). V lost 0 bases to trimming and J lost 4 bases, with 13 bases between them. The CDR3 is made up of 15 amino acids. CDR1 and CDR2 from the germline V gene are SGHTA and FQGNSA. The CDR3 protein is CASSLAPGQTYEQYF. The CDR3 region has the DNA TGTGCCAGCAGCTTAGCTCCCGGACAGACTTACGAGCAGTACTTC.

The chain combines TRBV27 with TRBJ1-2; D not resolved. CDR3 length: 14 amino acids. V was cut by 0 bases and J by 3 bases, with 8 bases left in between. The V gene's germline CDR1 is MNHEY and CDR2 SMNVEV (reference sequence). CDR3 loop: CASSLSPEDYGYTF. The CDR3 nucleotides are TGTGCCAGCAGTTTATCCCCAGAAGACTATGGCTACACCTTC.

This chain uses TRBV5-1 with TRBJ2-5; 10 bases fit TRBD1. Germline CDR1 reads SGHRS; CDR2 reads YFSETQ. This CDR3 region has 15 residues. The trim removed 0 bases at V and 4 bases at J, leaving 3 bases unmatched. The CDR3 is CASSLAGDRGETQYF. CDR3 DNA: TGCGCCAGCAGCTTGGCCGGGGACAGGGGAGAGACCCAGTACTTC.

The chain joins TRBV19 to TRBJ2-7, with D perhaps matching TRBD2 (6 bases). This CDR3 has 17 amino acids. The ends were cut back, 0 bases at V and 3 bases at J, with 18 bases in the middle. Germline V gives CDR1 LNHDA, CDR2 SQIVND (reference sequence). As DNA, the CDR3 is TGTGCCAGTAGTATAGATCTAGCGAAGGCGGGGCGCTACGAGCAGTACTTC. This sequence encodes CASSIDLAKAGRYEQYF.

This clone occurred a few times. The chain has TRBV2 and TRBJ1-6; 8 bases match TRBD1. The CDR3 totals 16 residues. Trimming at V came to 5 bases and at J to 9 bases, leaving 12 bases not matched to a gene. CDR1 and CDR2 (germline): SNHLY, FYNNEI. The CDR3 DNA follows: TGTGCCAGCAGTCGTGCAGGCCAGGGGGCAGGTTCACCCCTCCACTTT. The encoded protein is CASSRAGQGAGSPLHF.

This clone is a singleton in its sample. V is TRBV7-8 and J is TRBJ2-5; TRBD2 might be the D (6 bases). V was clipped by 5 bases and J by 5 bases, with 18 bases between them. The CDR3 consists of 15 residues. The V gene's germline CDR1 is SGHVS and CDR2 FQNEAQ. CDR3 nucleotides: TGTGCCAGCAGCCCCCTAGGGTTCCGGGGGGAGACCCAGTACTTC. Its translation: CASSPLGFRGETQYF.

The V call is TRBV7-9, the J call TRBJ2-7, with D hard to call. Germline V gene lookup returns CDR1 SEHNR and CDR2 FQNEAQ (reference sequence). Trimming pared 5 bases from V and 2 bases from J, leaving 13 bases between. The CDR3 covers 14 residues. DNA of the CDR3: TGTGCCAGCAGCCACACGCCGATACCCTACGAGCAGTACTTC. This translates into CASSHTPIPYEQYF. The complete variable domain, with remaining parts taken from reference TRBV7-9 and TRBJ2-7, reads DTGVSQNPRHKITKRGQNVTFRCDPISEHNRLYWYRQTLGQGPEFLTYFQNEAQLEKSRLLSDRFSAERPKGSFSTLEIQRTEQGDSAMYLCASSHTPIPYEQYFGPGTRLTVT.